The 16 T cell receptor beta chains below were found in one sample sequenced in a study of blood T cells in healthy people across ages. A second roughly 7 to 12 cycle PCR used barcoded and J-beta primers. TCRdb used MiXCR to reprocess the 5' RACE reads, holding one entry per CDR3 protein. Of some 1.5 million distinct CDR3 sequences in the sample, less than 45% were seen once. Material for sequencing was blood. The receptors were sampled from a woman between 18 and 29 years old in good health.

In its sample, this clonotype was seen a few times. The J gene is TRBJ2-5, the V gene TRBV7-9, with 7 bases that match TRBD1. Germline CDR1 SEHNR, CDR2 FQNEAQ (reference sequence). The J segment lost 4 bases and the V segment lost 6 bases, leaving 2 bases of the junction unmatched. The CDR3 contains 12 residues. The CDR3 here is CASRWTGETQYF. CDR3 DNA: TGTGCCAGCAGGTGGACAGGAGAGACCCAGTACTTC. Based on the CDR3 plus reference TRBV7-9 and TRBJ2-5, the full variable domain is DTGVSQNPRHKITKRGQNVTFRCDPISEHNRLYWYRQTLGQGPEFLTYFQNEAQLEKSRLLSDRFSAERPKGSFSTLEIQRTEQGDSAMYLCASRWTGETQYFGPGTRLLVL.

This clonotype has a handful of counts. The V gene is TRBV7-3, the J gene TRBJ2-5; 10 nucleotides agree with TRBD1. The end of the DNA aligns better with TRBJ2-7, so the J call may be wrong. This CDR3 spans 15 amino acids. CDR1 is SGHTA, CDR2 FQGTGA, per germline. The CDR3 sequence is CASSLTGTGVNEQYF. The CDR3 region has the DNA TGTGCCAGCAGCTTAACCGGGACAGGGGTCAACGAGCAGTACTTC.

V usage is TRBV7-2 and J usage is TRBJ1-2; the D is unclear. From germline, CDR1 is SGHTA and CDR2 FQGNSA. The CDR3 sequence is 14 residues long. Trimming pared 2 bases from V and 3 bases from J, leaving 10 bases between. The CDR3 here is CASSLYGDHYGYTF. CDR3 nucleotide sequence: TGTGCCAGCAGCTTATACGGGGATCACTATGGCTACACCTTC.

This sequence joins TRBV20-1 and TRBJ2-1, with 8 nucleotides matching TRBD2. CDR1 and CDR2 (germline): DFQATT, SNEGSKA (reference sequence). V gave up 5 bases and J gave up 3 bases; unmatched junction bases: 9. This CDR3 contains 15 residues. The CDR3 protein is CSARVASGYYNEQFF. CDR3 nucleotide sequence: TGCAGTGCTCGGGTGGCTAGCGGGTACTACAATGAGCAGTTCTTC.

Written as DNA, the CDR3 is TGTGCCAGCAGGGGGACTAGCGCTCAAGAGACCCAGTTCTTC. Its protein product is CASRGTSAQETQFF. The rearrangement uses TRBV2 and TRBJ2-5; 10 bases are a match to TRBD2. The J call may be faulty, since TRBJ2-1 better matches the DNA end. CDR1 and CDR2 (germline): SNHLY, FYNNEI. This CDR3 has 14 amino acids.

The chain carries TRBV5-4 and TRBJ2-1; D is unclear. The CDR3 sequence is 14 residues long. Germline V CDR1 and CDR2: SGHNT, YYREEE (reference sequence). V lost 2 bases, J lost 8 bases, and 14 bases lay in between. The CDR3 reads CASSFLNFAHEQFF. CDR3 nucleotide sequence: TGTGCCAGCAGCTTTTTAAATTTCGCACATGAGCAGTTCTTC.

This clonotype was seen many times. The chain links TRBV12-3 or TRBV12-4 to TRBJ1-2; maybe TRBD1 (5 bases). The CDR3 totals 12 residues. V was pared by 1 base and J by 8 bases, with 8 bases between. The CDR3 loop reads CASSLGGEGYTF. Written as DNA, the CDR3 is TGTGCCAGCAGTTTAGGAGGGGAAGGCTACACCTTC.

A few counts support this clonotype. The chain carries TRBV6-6 and TRBJ1-2, with 8 bases identical to TRBD1. CDR3 length: 16 residues. The germline gives CDR1 MNHNY, CDR2 SVGAGI (reference sequence). Trimming removed 2 bases from V and 3 bases from J; junction bases left unmatched: 8. CDR3 nucleotide sequence: TGTGCCAGCAGTTACCCCGCGGACAGGGTCCACTATGGCTACACCTTC. This encodes CASSYPADRVHYGYTF.

V is TRBV12-3 or TRBV12-4 and J is TRBJ1-1; the D gene is possibly TRBD1 (5 bases). CDR3 length: 11 amino acids. V was pared by 3 bases and J by 7 bases, with 6 bases between. The CDR3 DNA follows: TGTGCCAGCAGTTTTCAGGGTGAAGCTTTCTTT. This codes for CASSFQGEAFF.

This clonotype was seen only a few times. The rearrangement joins TRBV12-3 or TRBV12-4 to TRBJ2-1; 14 nucleotides align to TRBD2. V lost 2 bases to trimming and J lost 15 bases; unmatched junction nucleotides: 9. This CDR3 has 15 amino acids. CDR3 loop: CASSLSLGLAGVLFF. The CDR3 DNA sequence: TGTGCCAGCAGTTTATCCTTGGGACTAGCGGGAGTACTGTTCTTC.

J is TRBJ1-2 and V is TRBV6-5; maybe TRBD1 (5 bases). CDR3 size: 15 residues. The V and J ends lost 0 bases and 7 bases respectively, with 15 bases between them. Per germline, CDR1 MNHEY and CDR2 SVGAGI. The CDR3 DNA sequence: TGTGCCAGCAGTTACTCGAATTTGGGGCGGGGTGGCTACACCTTC. Protein product: CASSYSNLGRGGYTF.

This clonotype was recorded a few times. This rearrangement joins TRBV6-5 to TRBJ2-5, with 9 bases identical to TRBD1. Looked up from germline, CDR1 is MNHEY and CDR2 is SVGAGI. Trimming removed 5 bases from V and 0 bases from J; junction bases left unmatched: 4. The CDR3 is made up of 15 amino acids. The CDR3 region has the DNA TGTGCCAGCAGTAGGGACAGGGCTTACCAAGAGACCCAGTACTTC. Its protein product is CASSRDRAYQETQYF.

The rearrangement joins TRBV4-1 to TRBJ1-2, with no clear D. Germline CDR1 is MGHRA and CDR2 is YSYEKL. The CDR3 loop spans 14 amino acids. Trimming removed 7 bases from V and 9 bases from J, with 21 bases in between. CDR3 in DNA: TGCGCCAGCAACCAGGCCGCCGGGCCACTAAGCTACACCTTC. This encodes CASNQAAGPLSYTF.

This chain joins TRBV27 and TRBJ1-6; D perhaps matches TRBD1 (5 bases). Germline-derived CDR1 and CDR2 are MNHEY and SMNVEV (reference sequence). The CDR3 has 17 amino acids. V was clipped by 1 base and J by 7 bases, with 17 bases between them. CDR3 residues: CASSLWKTALGNSPLHF. DNA for the CDR3: TGTGCCAGCAGTTTATGGAAGACAGCCCTGGGAAATTCACCCCTCCACTTT.

The chain is built from TRBV5-6 and TRBJ2-1; 12 bases are shared with TRBD2. CDR1 and CDR2 (germline): SGHDT, YYEEEE. The CDR3 loop spans 18 amino acids. V was clipped by 2 bases and J by 1 base; unmatched bases: 7. CDR3 loop: CASSFWTSGIFSYNEQFF. Here the CDR3 DNA reads TGTGCCAGCAGCTTTTGGACTAGCGGGATCTTTTCCTACAATGAGCAGTTCTTC. Combining the CDR3 with reference TRBV5-6 and TRBJ2-1 gives the whole variable domain DAGVTQSPTHLIKTRGQQVTLRCSPKSGHDTVSWYQQALGQGPQFIFQYYEEEERQRGNFPDRFSGHQFPNYSSELNVNALLLGDSALYLCASSFWTSGIFSYNEQFFGPGTRLTVL.

The rearrangement links TRBV7-9 to TRBJ1-6, with TRBD1 as a possible D gene (6 bases). Trimming stripped 4 bases from V and 9 bases from J, with 7 bases between. The germline gives CDR1 SEHNR, CDR2 FQNEAQ (reference sequence). The CDR3 covers 12 residues. The CDR3 bases are TGTGCCAGCAGCTCGACAGGTTCACCCCTCCACTTT. Translation: CASSSTGSPLHF. The entire variable domain, with the rest obtained from reference TRBV7-9 and TRBJ1-6, is as follows: DTGVSQNPRHKITKRGQNVTFRCDPISEHNRLYWYRQTLGQGPEFLTYFQNEAQLEKSRLLSDRFSAERPKGSFSTLEIQRTEQGDSAMYLCASSSTGSPLHFGNGTRLTVT.